One sample yielded the 5 T cell receptor beta chains listed below, sequenced in a study of cytomegalovirus exposure and HLA in healthy donors. 13 Jbeta primers and 60 Vbeta primers were used for the PCR. Only in-frame clones appear in the TCRdb table, and some are missing; sequencing was by immunoSEQ multiplex PCR. Of tens of thousands of clones listed, roughly 69% were seen once; the top ten hold 6.5% to 7.5%. The sequenced material came from PBMCs. Every receptor here comes from a woman aged 45-59 years in good health and CMV-seropositive.

This clone was seen a few times. The chain couples TRBV28 to TRBJ1-6; D gene unclear. CDR1 is MDHEN and CDR2 is SYDVKM in the germline V gene. CDR3 length: 14 residues. The V end lost 10 bases, the J end lost 0 bases, and 10 bases lay between the germline ends. CDR3 in amino acids: CATLVSSYNSPLHF. CDR3 DNA: TGTGCCACCCTGGTTAGCTCCTATAATTCACCCCTCCACTTT.

This clone has just one count. The chain couples TRBV18 to TRBJ2-5, with D perhaps matching TRBD2 (6 bases). V dropped 7 bases and J dropped 2 bases, with 17 bases sitting between them. CDR3 length: 15 amino acids. Germline V CDR1 and CDR2: KGHSH, LQKENI. The CDR3, as DNA: TGTGCCAGCTTCCGAACTTTAGCGGAACAAGAGACCCAGTACTTC. This translates into CASFRTLAEQETQYF.

The chain recombines TRBV2 with TRBJ1-1; a weak D match, TRBD1 (5 bases). The V gene lost 3 bases and the J gene lost 8 bases, with 13 bases spanning the gap. The CDR3 extends over 13 amino acids. Germline V gene data show CDR1 as SNHLY and CDR2 as FYNNEI. CDR3 bases: TGTGCCAGCAGTGATAATCGTCAGGGAGAAGCTTTCTTT. Translating gives CASSDNRQGEAFF. The whole variable domain, filled in from reference TRBV2 and TRBJ1-1, reads EPEVTQTPSHQVTQMGQEVILRCVPISNHLYFYWYRQILGQKVEFLVSFYNNEISEKSEIFDDQFSVERPDGSNFTLKIRSTKLEDSAMYFCASSDNRQGEAFFGQGTRLTVV.

This chain uses TRBV28 with TRBJ1-5, with 7 bases that match TRBD1. Looked up from germline, CDR1 is MDHEN and CDR2 is SYDVKM. The V and J ends lost 7 bases and 7 bases, in that order; junction bases with no gene match: 10. This CDR3 spans 14 amino acids. The CDR3 here is CASNNRGLWQPQHF. The CDR3 DNA is TGTGCCAGCAACAATAGGGGGCTTTGGCAGCCCCAGCATTTT.

The chain employs TRBV5-1 and TRBJ1-1, with D unclear. Germline CDR1 and CDR2: SGHRS and YFSETQ. V gave up 4 bases and J gave up 0 bases, with 10 bases separating them. This CDR3 region has 14 residues. CDR3 sequence: CASSAYTLNTEAFF. The CDR3 DNA sequence: TGCGCCAGCAGCGCATACACCTTGAACACTGAAGCTTTCTTT. Using reference TRBV5-1 and TRBJ1-1 for the parts outside the CDR3, the full variable domain is KAGVTQTPRYLIKTRGQQVTLSCSPISGHRSVSWYQQTPGQGLQFLFEYFSETQRNKGNFPGRFSGRQFSNSRSEMNVSTLELGDSALYLCASSAYTLNTEAFFGQGTRLTVV.